The 31 T cell receptor beta chains below all came from one sample that was sequenced in a study of T cells in women clearing cervical HPV infection. The data were produced by immunoSEQ multiplex PCR, yet TCRdb's version contains in-frame clones alone and is incomplete. This listing includes tens of thousands of clones. Input material: blood buffy coat. These receptors were obtained from a woman between 18 and 70 years old with a cervical HPV16 infection that either progressed to CIN3+ or cleared (not recorded which).

Note on this clone: The read ends 3 residues shy of where the CDR3 ends; the end is completed using the germline J gene. The rearrangement links TRBV10-1 to TRBJ2-7; 9 positions match TRBD1. CDR3 length equals 14 residues. V lost 3 bases and J lost 6; bases outside the gene matches: 6. Germline V gene sequence: CDR1 WNHNN, CDR2 SYGVQD (reference sequence). The CDR3 reads CASSDWTGVSEQYF. The covered CDR3 bases are TGCGCCAGCAGTGACTGGACAGGGGTTTCCGAG.

Points on this clone: The read ends 3 residues before the CDR3 terminus; that terminus is restored from the germline J gene. The chain is built from TRBV19 and TRBJ1-5, with D perhaps matching TRBD1 (5 bases). Trimming took off 3 bases at V and 0 bases at J, with 9 bases between the two ends. CDR1 LNHDA and CDR2 SQIVND come from the germline V gene (reference sequence). This CDR3 is built from 15 residues. CDR3 protein: CASSMGGDSNQPQHF. CDR3 DNA, as far as it was read: TGTGCCAGTAGTATGGGAGGGGATAGCAATCAGCCC.

Comment on this clone: The CDR3 is cut off 3 residues early in the read; its end comes from the germline J gene. V and J are TRBV20-1 and TRBJ2-3, with 8 bases lining up with TRBD2. CDR3 length: 14 residues. Looked up from germline, CDR1 is DFQATT and CDR2 is SNEGSKA (reference sequence). V was clipped by 6 bases and J by 7 bases; unmatched bases: 12. CDR3 DNA, as far as it was read: TGCAGTGCGGCTCCGGGACTAGTGTCGTATACG. Its protein is CSAAPGLVSYT. In full, the CDR3 is CSAAPGLVSYTQYF.

To note about this clone: From the germline J gene comes the end of the CDR3, since the read stops 3 residues before it. V and J are TRBV7-9 and TRBJ2-7; 10 nucleotides line up with TRBD2. V gave up 2 bases and J gave up 2 bases; unmatched junction bases: 0. CDR3 length: 14 residues. Per the germline V gene, CDR1 is SEHNR and CDR2 is FQNEAQ (reference sequence). This CDR3 is CASSLLAGAYEQYF. The sequenced CDR3 bases are TGTGCCAGCAGCTTACTAGCGGGAGCCTACGAG.

About this clone: Coverage ceases 3 residues before the CDR3 finishes, and the germline J gene fills in the end. The chain carries TRBV2 and TRBJ2-5, with 13 positions matching TRBD2. The CDR3 consists of 15 residues. V lost 6 bases to trimming and J lost 2 bases; unmatched junction nucleotides: 3. The V gene's germline CDR1 is SNHLY and CDR2 FYNNEI. CDR3 bases read: TGTGCCAGCAGCCGGGGACTAGCGGGACAAGAGACC. Translated, it gives CASSRGLAGQET. From start to end, the CDR3 is CASSRGLAGQETQYF.

For this clone: The read terminates 3 residues before the CDR3 end, so the remaining end is supplied by the germline J gene. This chain joins TRBV18 and TRBJ2-2; 7 bases are a match to TRBD1. Looked up from germline, CDR1 is KGHSH and CDR2 is LQKENI. After removal of 3 bases from V and 5 bases from J, the junction contained 6 bases not matched to a gene. This CDR3 contains 15 residues. This CDR3 is CASSPGDRATGELFF. CDR3 DNA (partial): TGTGCCAGCTCACCCGGGGACAGAGCGACCGGGGAG.

With regard to this clone: With the read ending 3 residues before the CDR3 end, the germline J gene is used to fill in that end. The chain has TRBV10-3 and TRBJ2-6; D remains ambiguous. The CDR3 runs 15 residues. Trimming removed 0 bases at V and 2 bases at J, with 5 bases between. Germline V gene lookup returns CDR1 ENHRY and CDR2 SYGVKD. The CDR3 here is CAISESQTGANVLTF. Partial CDR3 DNA: TGTGCCATCAGTGAGTCGCAGACTGGGGCCAACGTC.

Remarks on this clone: The read stops 3 residues short of the end of the CDR3; the missing end is completed from the germline J gene. The chain is built from TRBV5-4 and TRBJ2-7, with TRBD1 identical over 10 bases. The ends lost 5 bases at V and 2 bases at J; junction bases unmatched: 7. Germline CDR1 SGHNT, CDR2 YYREEE (reference sequence). The CDR3 loop spans 15 amino acids. The CDR3 bases that were read are TGTGCCAGCAGTAGACAGGGGGCGAACCCCTACGAG. Translating gives CASSRQGANPYE. The complete CDR3 sequence is CASSRQGANPYEQYF.

A word on this clone: The read terminates 3 residues ahead of where the CDR3 ends, so the germline J gene completes it. The chain carries TRBV2 and TRBJ2-2; 12 positions match TRBD1. The CDR3 runs to 14 residues. With 7 bases clipped from V and 5 bases from J, the junction kept 2 bases outside the gene matches. In germline, CDR1 is SNHLY, CDR2 FYNNEI. CDR3 DNA (partial): TGTGCCAGCAAGGGACAGGGGGCGACCGGGGAG. Its protein is CASKGQGATGE. Given in full, the CDR3 is CASKGQGATGELFF. Variable domain in full (rest from reference TRBV2 and TRBJ2-2): EPEVTQTPSHQVTQMGQEVILRCVPISNHLYFYWYRQILGQKVEFLVSFYNNEISEKSEIFDDQFSVERPDGSNFTLKIRSTKLEDSAMYFCASKGQGATGELFFGEGSRLTVL.

A word on this clone: Sequencing ends 3 residues short of the CDR3 end; the germline J gene provides the rest. The chain employs TRBV19 and TRBJ2-7; D possibly corresponds to TRBD2 (6 bases). CDR1 LNHDA and CDR2 SQIVND come from the germline V gene (reference sequence). The CDR3 consists of 15 residues. V lost 2 bases and J lost 0, with 11 bases in between. The chain's CDR3 is CASSISLAGSYEQYF. The sequenced CDR3 bases are TGTGCCAGTAGTATATCACTAGCAGGCTCCTACGAG.

In the case of this clone: The CDR3 end falls 3 residues outside the read, so it is completed with the germline J gene. The chain is built from TRBV5-6 and TRBJ2-7; weak D call: TRBD2 (5 bases). The CDR3 is 15 amino acids. V lost 4 bases, J lost 0 bases, and 14 bases lay in between. Looked up from germline, CDR1 is SGHDT and CDR2 is YYEEEE. Partial CDR3 DNA: TGTGCCAGCAGCGCAGCGGACGGAGACTCCTACGAG. Encoded protein: CASSAADGDSYE. The entire CDR3 protein reads CASSAADGDSYEQYF.

A note on this clone: The CDR3 extends 3 residues past the end of the read, so its final part is completed from the germline J gene. The rearrangement links TRBV7-3 to TRBJ2-3; D call uncertain. This CDR3 contains 13 residues. Germline-derived CDR1 and CDR2 are SGHTA and FQGTGA. Trimming left V 2 bases short and J 4 bases short, with 7 bases between. The CDR3 DNA, read in part, is TGTGCCAGCAGCTTATTGGGCCCAGATACG. Translation: CASSLLGPDT. From start to end, the CDR3 is CASSLLGPDTQYF.

As to this clone: Coverage ceases 3 residues before the CDR3 finishes, and the germline J gene fills in the end. The chain employs TRBV20-1 and TRBJ1-4; perhaps TRBD1 as D (6 bases). Deletions cut 7 bases from V and 0 bases from J, with 15 bases between. The CDR3 sequence is 15 residues long. Germline V gene sequence: CDR1 DFQATT, CDR2 SNEGSKA (reference sequence). The CDR3: CSVRGADATNEKLFF. The DNA read from the CDR3 is TGCAGTGTTAGGGGGGCGGATGCAACTAATGAAAAA.

Details on this clone: The read finishes 3 residues shy of the CDR3 end, and the germline J gene is used to complete it. The V call is TRBV12-3 or TRBV12-4, the J call TRBJ2-7, with D perhaps matching TRBD1 (6 bases). Trimming removed 2 bases from V and 5 bases from J, with 13 bases in between. There are 14 residues in the CDR3. The DNA read from the CDR3 is TGTGCCAGCAGTTTAATGGACAGCCCCCACGAG. Amino acid sequence: CASSLMDSPHE. The whole CDR3 protein reads CASSLMDSPHEQYF.

A remark on this clone: Coverage ceases 3 residues before the CDR3 finishes, and the germline J gene fills in the end. The chain is built from TRBV7-8 and TRBJ2-7; TRBD2 aligns across 11 bases. The CDR3 spans 16 residues. J gave up 0 bases and V 5 bases, and 6 bases lay outside the gene matches. The germline V gene encodes CDR1 SGHVS and CDR2 FQNEAQ. The chain's CDR3 is CASSPRLAGSSYEQYF. The covered CDR3 bases are TGTGCCAGCAGCCCCAGACTAGCGGGAAGCTCCTACGAG.

Details on this clone: The CDR3 extends 3 residues past the end of the read, so its final part is completed from the germline J gene. J is TRBJ2-1 and V is TRBV19, with TRBD1 matching 9 bases. The trim removed 6 bases at V and 7 bases at J, leaving 13 bases unmatched. The CDR3 contains 16 residues. Germline CDR1 reads LNHDA; CDR2 reads SQIVND (reference sequence). The CDR3 here is CASSAVSGQGWNEQFF. The sequenced CDR3 bases are TGTGCCAGTAGCGCTGTATCGGGACAGGGTTGGAATGAG.

To note about this clone: The observed sequence ends 3 residues before the CDR3 terminus, with the missing tail filled in from the germline J gene. The chain recombines TRBV6-1 with TRBJ2-3, with 7 bases matching TRBD1. Germline V lookup: CDR1 MNHNS, CDR2 SASEGT. The CDR3 is 16 residues long. V was pared by 1 base and J by 0 bases, with 4 bases of the junction left unmatched. CDR3: CASSEVWTGSTDTQYF. CDR3 DNA, as far as it was read: TGTGCCAGCAGTGAAGTTTGGACAGGAAGCACAGATACG.

In the case of this clone: The CDR3 extends 3 residues past the end of the read, so its final part is completed from the germline J gene. The gene calls are TRBV5-8 and TRBJ1-2, with D uncertain. Trimming stripped 1 base from V and 7 bases from J, with 5 bases between. The CDR3 contains 11 residues. Germline-derived CDR1 and CDR2 are SGHTS and YDEGEE. This CDR3 is CASSLHPGYTF. CDR3 DNA (partial): TGTGCCAGCAGCTTGCATCCTGGC.

Concerning this clone itself: The read terminates 3 residues before the CDR3 end, so the remaining end is supplied by the germline J gene. The gene calls are TRBV7-9 and TRBJ1-2, with D unresolved. This CDR3 has 13 amino acids. Germline CDR1 is SEHNR and CDR2 is FQNEAQ (reference sequence). The CDR3 is CASSLDWESGYTF. The CDR3 DNA, read in part, is TGTGCCAGCAGCTTGGACTGGGAGTCGGGG.

With respect to this clone: The read ends 3 residues before the CDR3 terminus; that terminus is restored from the germline J gene. The chain combines TRBV7-9 with TRBJ2-5; 11 positions agree with TRBD1. The CDR3 is 15 residues long. Germline V gene sequence: CDR1 SEHNR, CDR2 FQNEAQ (reference sequence). Losses at the gene ends were 5 bases for V and 4 bases for J; bases not matched to a gene: 6. CDR3 loop: CASSPTGTGGETQYF. The sequenced CDR3 bases are TGTGCCAGCAGCCCCACCGGGACAGGGGGAGAGACC.

Worth noting for this clone: The read is 3 residues too short to cover the CDR3 end, so that end is filled in from the germline J gene. The chain recombines TRBV28 with TRBJ2-7, with D perhaps matching TRBD1 (6 bases). V lost 8 bases, J lost 0 bases, and 17 bases lay in between. Germline V gives CDR1 MDHEN, CDR2 SYDVKM. The CDR3 loop spans 15 amino acids. Incomplete CDR3 DNA: TGTGCCAGCTACTCCGGACAGTTCTCCTCCTACGAG. Translating gives CASYSGQFSSYE. The whole CDR3 reads CASYSGQFSSYEQYF.

A word on this clone: Read coverage stops 3 residues before the CDR3 terminus; the germline J gene supplies the remainder. The genes are TRBV19 and TRBJ2-3, with D uncertain. The CDR3 consists of 14 residues. V shed 3 bases and J shed 4 bases, with 11 bases lying between them. Germline-derived CDR1 and CDR2 are LNHDA and SQIVND (reference sequence). The DNA read from the CDR3 is TGTGCCAGTAGTATGATGAGCGCTGCAGATACG. This sequence encodes CASSMMSAADT. The full-length CDR3 reads as CASSMMSAADTQYF.

A note on this clone: The sequenced fragment ends 3 residues before the CDR3 boundary, so the rest is inferred from the germline J gene. The chain joins TRBV19 to TRBJ2-3; the D gene is possibly TRBD2 (6 bases). V was pared by 9 bases and J by 1 base, with 14 bases between. The CDR3 has 14 amino acids. Germline V gene lookup returns CDR1 LNHDA and CDR2 SQIVND (reference sequence). The CDR3 loop reads CASCLGGGTDTQYF. The DNA read from the CDR3 is TGTGCCAGCTGCTTGGGGGGAGGCACAGATACG. The entire variable domain, with the rest obtained from reference TRBV19 and TRBJ2-3, is as follows: DGGITQSPKYLFRKEGQNVTLSCEQNLNHDAMYWYRQDPGQGLRLIYYSQIVNDFQKGDIAEGYSVSREKKESFPLTVTSAQKNPTAFYLCASCLGGGTDTQYFGPGTRLTVL.

About this clone: The read ends 3 residues early relative to the CDR3; the germline J gene fills the gap. This rearrangement joins TRBV5-4 to TRBJ1-2; maybe TRBD1 (5 bases). The CDR3 spans 13 residues. Germline V CDR1 and CDR2: SGHNT, YYREEE (reference sequence). Trimming cost V 0 bases and J 7 bases, with 10 bases left between them. Partial CDR3 DNA: TGTGCCAGCAGCTTGGCAGGGTCGGGTGGC. Translated: CASSLAGSGG. The whole CDR3 region reads CASSLAGSGGYTF.

As regards this clone: The read ends 3 residues shy of where the CDR3 ends; the end is completed using the germline J gene. The chain employs TRBV14 and TRBJ2-1; no firm D call. Germline V gives CDR1 SGHDN, CDR2 FVKESK. The CDR3 is 15 residues long. V shed 0 bases and J shed 0 bases, with 6 bases lying between them. CDR3 DNA, as far as it was read: TGTGCCAGCAGCCAAGACCTAGGCTCCTACAATGAG. This encodes CASSQDLGSYNE. The full-length CDR3 reads as CASSQDLGSYNEQFF.

A word on this clone: The CDR3 goes on 3 residues after the read ends, and that part is filled in from the germline J gene. This chain joins TRBV10-3 and TRBJ1-5, with TRBD1 identical over 10 bases. The CDR3 is 19 amino acids. The trim removed 1 base at V and 6 bases at J, leaving 15 bases unmatched. The V gene's germline CDR1 is ENHRY and CDR2 SYGVKD. CDR3 DNA (partial): TGTGCCATCAGTGAGTTCATGTACATCGGGACAGGGGAGGGTCAGCCC. This sequence encodes CAISEFMYIGTGEGQP. The full CDR3 sequence reads CAISEFMYIGTGEGQPQHF.

The chain's CDR3 is CASSTGTSGATDTQYF. CDR3 bases read: TGTGCCAGCAGCACCGGGACTAGCGGAGCTACAGATACG. This sequence joins TRBV7-6 and TRBJ2-3, with TRBD2 matching 11 bases. The read ends 3 residues shy of where the CDR3 ends; the end is completed using the germline J gene. The CDR3 has 16 amino acids. Germline CDR1 and CDR2: SGHVS and FNYEAQ. With V trimmed by 5 bases and J by 3 bases, 7 bases remained unmatched.

The sequenced part of the CDR3 DNA is TGTGCCAGCAGCAAACAGGGTACTGGACCTGGC. It translates to CASSKQGTGPG. The CDR3 in its entirety is CASSKQGTGPGYTF. The J gene is TRBJ1-2, the V gene TRBV5-4, with D possibly TRBD1 on 6 matching bases. The CDR3 end falls 3 residues outside the read, so it is completed with the germline J gene. There are 14 residues in the CDR3. Germline CDR1 SGHNT, CDR2 YYREEE (reference sequence). With 4 bases removed from V and 7 bases from J, the gap between germline ends came to 17 bases.

As concerns this clone: The read comes to an end 3 residues before the CDR3 does, leaving the germline J gene to fill in the end. The chain carries TRBV7-3 and TRBJ2-3; TRBD2 matches at 15 bases. This CDR3 has 16 amino acids. Trimming cost V 5 bases and J 5 bases; bases outside gene matches: 5. The germline gives CDR1 SGHTA, CDR2 FQGTGA. The CDR3 here is CASSPGLAGGVDTQYF. Incomplete CDR3 DNA: TGTGCCAGCAGCCCCGGACTAGCGGGAGGGGTAGATACG.

A note on this clone: Read coverage stops 3 residues before the CDR3 terminus; the germline J gene supplies the remainder. Additional DNA sequences in this sample encode the identical CDR3. V gene TRBV5-4 combines with J gene TRBJ2-7, with 10 positions matching TRBD2. Germline V gives CDR1 SGHNT, CDR2 YYREEE (reference sequence). The trim removed 3 bases at V and 4 bases at J, leaving 10 bases unmatched. The CDR3 is 16 residues long. CDR3 bases read: TGTGCCAGCAGCTCCGTAGCGGGAGGACTCGGGTACGAG. It encodes CASSSVAGGLGYE. The entire CDR3 protein reads CASSSVAGGLGYEQYF.

Worth noting for this clone: Read coverage stops 3 residues before the CDR3 terminus; the germline J gene supplies the remainder. The J gene is TRBJ2-2, the V gene TRBV7-6, with D perhaps matching TRBD2 (7 bases). The germline V gene has CDR1 SGHVS and CDR2 FNYEAQ. The CDR3 has 15 amino acids. The V gene lost 1 base and the J gene lost 5 bases, with 11 bases spanning the gap. The covered CDR3 bases are TGTGCCAGCAGCTTAGTAGGGGGGGAGACCGGGGAG. The encoded protein is CASSLVGGETGE. The whole CDR3 sequence is CASSLVGGETGELFF.